Listed below are T cell receptor beta chains from one sample, sequenced in a study of blood T cell repertoires in COVID-19. Here immunoSEQ multiplex PCR was the method, and the copy in TCRdb shows in-frame clones only, minus some. The sample carries under 400,000 clones, approximately 89% recorded once. Source material: peripheral blood. These receptors all come from a woman aged 30 to 39 with COVID-19, enrolled during active disease. CDR3s include the opening cysteine and the closing phenylalanine or tryptophan. A D gene is named only where the DNA matches it firmly. Only some rows state a clone size, as once, few, many or a class for expanded clones.

v_gene: TRBV7-8
d_gene: -
abundance: few
j_gene: TRBJ1-1
CDR3nt: TGTGCCAGCAGCTCCCTTGGACAGAGGGCTTTCTTT
CDR3aa: CASSSLGQRAFF

v_gene: TRBV5-1
d_gene: -
abundance: -
j_gene: TRBJ1-1
CDR3nt: TGCGCCAGCAGCTTTCGGTCTGAAGCTTTCTTT
CDR3aa: CASSFRSEAFF

v_gene: TRBV18
d_gene: -
abundance: -
j_gene: TRBJ1-1
CDR3nt: TGTGCCAGCTCCCTAGGTCCCGGACAGACTGAAGCTTTCTTT
CDR3aa: CASSLGPGQTEAFF

v_gene: TRBV7-2
d_gene: TRBD1
abundance: -
j_gene: TRBJ1-5
CDR3nt: TGTGCCAGCAGCCGCGACAGGGGAAGTCAGCCCCAGCATTTT
CDR3aa: CASSRDRGSQPQHF

v_gene: TRBV19
d_gene: -
abundance: once
j_gene: TRBJ1-5
CDR3nt: TGTGCCAGTAGGAAGAGCGAGCGCAATCAGCCCCAGCATTTT
CDR3aa: CASRKSERNQPQHF

v_gene: TRBV18
d_gene: -
abundance: -
j_gene: TRBJ1-1
CDR3nt: TGTGCCAGCTCATCCTCCGGGACACTCAACACTGAAGCTTTCTTT
CDR3aa: CASSSSGTLNTEAFF

v_gene: TRBV5-4
d_gene: -
abundance: -
j_gene: TRBJ1-3
CDR3nt: TGTGCCAGCAGCTTGTCCCCAGGGATAACTGGAAACACCATATATTTT
CDR3aa: CASSLSPGITGNTIYF

v_gene: TRBV5-1
d_gene: TRBD1
abundance: few
j_gene: TRBJ1-4
CDR3nt: TGCGCCAGCAGCGAAGGGACAGCCAATGAAAAACTGTTTTTT
CDR3aa: CASSEGTANEKLFF

v_gene: TRBV7-9
d_gene: TRBD1
abundance: -
j_gene: TRBJ2-7
CDR3nt: TGTGCCAGCAGCGGTCGGGACAGACCCTACGAGCAGTACTTC
CDR3aa: CASSGRDRPYEQYF

v_gene: TRBV5-6
d_gene: TRBD1
abundance: -
j_gene: TRBJ1-1
CDR3nt: TGTGCCAGCAGCTCCTCCGGGACAGCCCTTGGAGCTTTCTTT
CDR3aa: CASSSSGTALGAFF

v_gene: TRBV29-1
d_gene: -
abundance: -
j_gene: TRBJ1-1
CDR3nt: TGCAGCGTTGACCCCAGGGGAACTGAAGCTTTCTTT
CDR3aa: CSVDPRGTEAFF

v_gene: TRBV6-5
d_gene: -
abundance: -
j_gene: TRBJ2-1
CDR3nt: TGTGCCAGCACCCGCATTTGGGCAGGGGCAAATGAGCAGTTCTTC
CDR3aa: CASTRIWAGANEQFF

v_gene: TRBV28
d_gene: -
abundance: once
j_gene: TRBJ2-5
CDR3nt: TGTGCCACAGCTAGACCAAACCCCGGAGAGACCCAGTACTTC
CDR3aa: CATARPNPGETQYF

v_gene: TRBV18
d_gene: -
abundance: -
j_gene: TRBJ2-2
CDR3nt: TGTGCCAGCTCACCAGATACACCGAGAGGGCGCGGCATTGGCGGGGAGCTGTTTTTT
CDR3aa: CASSPDTPRGRGIGGELFF

v_gene: TRBV11-2
d_gene: -
abundance: -
j_gene: TRBJ2-3
CDR3nt: TGTGCCAGCAGCTTAGGCGAGGGGAGGACTCTCTCGAGCACAGATACGCAGTATTTT
CDR3aa: CASSLGEGRTLSSTDTQYF

v_gene: TRBV2
d_gene: -
abundance: -
j_gene: TRBJ1-5
CDR3nt: TGTGCCAGCAGTGAGGGGCCCCGCCGCGAACATTTT
CDR3aa: CASSEGPRREHF

v_gene: TRBV6-6
d_gene: -
abundance: -
j_gene: TRBJ1-2
CDR3nt: TGTGCCAGCAGTCGCCAGGGGAACTATGGCTACACCTTC
CDR3aa: CASSRQGNYGYTF

v_gene: TRBV11-2
d_gene: -
abundance: -
j_gene: TRBJ1-1
CDR3nt: TGTGCCAGCAGCCCCGACAGGTTAGGGTACACTGAAGCTTTCTTT
CDR3aa: CASSPDRLGYTEAFF

v_gene: TRBV6-6
d_gene: TRBD1
abundance: -
j_gene: TRBJ2-1
CDR3nt: TGTGCCAGCAGTCCAGGGGGCCAAATTAAGATTGAGCAGTTCTTC
CDR3aa: CASSPGGQIKIEQFF

v_gene: TRBV6-4
d_gene: -
abundance: -
j_gene: TRBJ1-6
CDR3nt: TGTGCCAGCAGTGCGGACTGGAATTCACCCCTCCACTTT
CDR3aa: CASSADWNSPLHF

v_gene: TRBV5-1
d_gene: TRBD1
abundance: -
j_gene: TRBJ2-1
CDR3nt: TGCGCCAGCAGCTTGGCTACAGGGGAGAGTGAGCAGTTCTTC
CDR3aa: CASSLATGESEQFF

v_gene: TRBV30
d_gene: -
abundance: -
j_gene: TRBJ1-6
CDR3nt: TGTGCCTGGAGTGTACTCGGGAGCGGGTCACCCCTCCACTTT
CDR3aa: CAWSVLGSGSPLHF

v_gene: TRBV29-1
d_gene: TRBD1
abundance: -
j_gene: TRBJ1-2
CDR3nt: TGCAGCGCTGGACAGGGAAGCAACTATGGCTACACCTTC
CDR3aa: CSAGQGSNYGYTF

v_gene: TRBV25-1
d_gene: -
abundance: few
j_gene: TRBJ2-1
CDR3nt: TGTGCCAGCAGTGAAACGCGGGGATCGGGCTCCTACAATGAGCAGTTCTTC
CDR3aa: CASSETRGSGSYNEQFF

v_gene: TRBV19
d_gene: TRBD1
abundance: -
j_gene: TRBJ1-5
CDR3nt: TGTGCCAGTAGTACCTCGACAGGGGGAAGTGCTCAGCCCCAGCATTTT
CDR3aa: CASSTSTGGSAQPQHF

v_gene: TRBV7-8
d_gene: TRBD1
abundance: -
j_gene: TRBJ2-1
CDR3nt: TGTGCCAGCAGCAACCGGGACAGGGTTAATGAGCAGTTCTTC
CDR3aa: CASSNRDRVNEQFF

v_gene: TRBV19
d_gene: TRBD1
abundance: -
j_gene: TRBJ1-5
CDR3nt: TGTGCCAGTAGTCCCCGGGACAGGGGGCGACAGCCCCAGCATTTT
CDR3aa: CASSPRDRGRQPQHF

v_gene: TRBV7-9
d_gene: -
abundance: few
j_gene: TRBJ2-1
CDR3nt: TGTGCCAGCAGCTTGGGCCCTAACAATGAGCAGTTCTTC
CDR3aa: CASSLGPNNEQFF

v_gene: TRBV4-2
d_gene: -
abundance: -
j_gene: TRBJ1-4
CDR3nt: TGTGCCAGCAGCCCCCTGGGGGCGCGGGAAAAACTGTTTTTT
CDR3aa: CASSPLGAREKLFF

v_gene: TRBV7-8
d_gene: -
abundance: -
j_gene: TRBJ1-2
CDR3nt: TGTGCCAGCAGCTTAGGAGGGCGTTCTTTTCCGGACTATGGCTACACCTTC
CDR3aa: CASSLGGRSFPDYGYTF

v_gene: TRBV11-3
d_gene: TRBD2
abundance: -
j_gene: TRBJ2-3
CDR3nt: TGTGCCAGCAGCTTAGATTTACAAGCGGGGGCAACAGATACGCAGTATTTT
CDR3aa: CASSLDLQAGATDTQYF

v_gene: TRBV19
d_gene: TRBD1
abundance: -
j_gene: TRBJ2-7
CDR3nt: TGTGCCAGTAACAACAGGGGCGGAGGCGAGCAGTACTTC
CDR3aa: CASNNRGGGEQYF

v_gene: TRBV5-6
d_gene: -
abundance: -
j_gene: TRBJ2-5
CDR3nt: TGTGCCAGCAGCTTCGGGAGAACAGAGACCCAGTACTTC
CDR3aa: CASSFGRTETQYF

v_gene: TRBV7-9
d_gene: -
abundance: -
j_gene: TRBJ1-6
CDR3nt: TGTGCCAGCAGCCACCGGCAGGGAAATTCACCCCTCCACTTT
CDR3aa: CASSHRQGNSPLHF

v_gene: TRBV15
d_gene: -
abundance: -
j_gene: TRBJ1-6
CDR3nt: TGTGCCACCAGCAGAGGGAGGGACTCACCCCTCCACTTT
CDR3aa: CATSRGRDSPLHF

v_gene: TRBV19
d_gene: TRBD2
abundance: -
j_gene: TRBJ2-3
CDR3nt: TGTGCCAGTAGTATGAGCGGGGGTAGCACAGATACGCAGTATTTT
CDR3aa: CASSMSGGSTDTQYF

v_gene: TRBV5-6
d_gene: -
abundance: -
j_gene: TRBJ2-6
CDR3nt: TGTGCCAGCAGCTTGGCCCTCTCTGGGGCCAACGTCCTGACTTTC
CDR3aa: CASSLALSGANVLTF

v_gene: TRBV4-2
d_gene: TRBD2
abundance: -
j_gene: TRBJ2-5
CDR3nt: TGTGCCAGCAGCCCGCAAGCGGGGGGGCAAGAGACCCAGTACTTC
CDR3aa: CASSPQAGGQETQYF

v_gene: TRBV6-2/TRBV6-3
d_gene: -
abundance: -
j_gene: TRBJ1-1
CDR3nt: TGTGCCAGCAGTTACTCGTTCGGGGGTATCACTGAAGCTTTCTTT
CDR3aa: CASSYSFGGITEAFF

v_gene: TRBV4-1
d_gene: TRBD1
abundance: once
j_gene: TRBJ2-2
CDR3nt: TGCGCCAGCAGCTTGAGCTCCGGGACAGCCACCGGGGAGCTGTTTTTT
CDR3aa: CASSLSSGTATGELFF

v_gene: TRBV25-1
d_gene: -
abundance: -
j_gene: TRBJ1-4
CDR3nt: TGTGCCAGCAGTAAAATCAGGGATGTTATGGAAAAACTGTTTTTT
CDR3aa: CASSKIRDVMEKLFF

v_gene: TRBV2
d_gene: TRBD1
abundance: -
j_gene: TRBJ1-4
CDR3nt: TGTGCCAGCAGTCCTCAGGGGGTAGCTAATGAAAAACTGTTTTTT
CDR3aa: CASSPQGVANEKLFF

v_gene: TRBV2
d_gene: TRBD1
abundance: few
j_gene: TRBJ1-2
CDR3nt: TGTGCCAAATCGGGACAGGCGACCCACCGTAATCAGCTAAACTATGGCTACACCTTC
CDR3aa: CAKSGQATHRNQLNYGYTF

v_gene: TRBV5-1
d_gene: -
abundance: -
j_gene: TRBJ2-3
CDR3nt: TGCGCCAGCAGCTTGGACTCAGATACGCAGTATTTT
CDR3aa: CASSLDSDTQYF

v_gene: TRBV6-5
d_gene: -
abundance: -
j_gene: TRBJ1-1
CDR3nt: TGTGCCAGCAGACAGGGTGGCACTGAAGCTTTCTTT
CDR3aa: CASRQGGTEAFF

v_gene: TRBV7-8
d_gene: TRBD1
abundance: -
j_gene: TRBJ1-5
CDR3nt: TGTGCCAGCAGCTTAGGGTCGGGACAGGTAAATCAGCCCCAGCATTTT
CDR3aa: CASSLGSGQVNQPQHF

v_gene: TRBV18
d_gene: TRBD1
abundance: once
j_gene: TRBJ1-5
CDR3nt: TGTGCCAGCTCACCAGGACAGGGGGCGTATAGCAATCAGCCCCAGCATTTT
CDR3aa: CASSPGQGAYSNQPQHF

v_gene: TRBV11-3
d_gene: -
abundance: -
j_gene: TRBJ1-1
CDR3nt: TGTGCCAGCAGCACAACAAACAGACTGAACACTGAAGCTTTCTTT
CDR3aa: CASSTTNRLNTEAFF

v_gene: TRBV6-5
d_gene: -
abundance: -
j_gene: TRBJ1-2
CDR3nt: TGTGCCAGCAGCCTTGGACAGATCTATGGCTACACCTTC
CDR3aa: CASSLGQIYGYTF

v_gene: TRBV11-2
d_gene: -
abundance: -
j_gene: TRBJ2-5
CDR3nt: TGTGCCAGCAGCCCACTCCAGGGTCGGTACCAAGAGACCCAGTACTTC
CDR3aa: CASSPLQGRYQETQYF

v_gene: TRBV6-2/TRBV6-3
d_gene: -
abundance: -
j_gene: TRBJ1-4
CDR3nt: TGTGCCAGCAGCCCCGGGGAGCCTCCGAAAAAACTGTTTTTT
CDR3aa: CASSPGEPPKKLFF

v_gene: TRBV4-3
d_gene: TRBD2
abundance: -
j_gene: TRBJ2-5
CDR3nt: TGCGCCAGCAGCCACCGAGTAGCGGGGGGTCAAGAGACCCAGTACTTC
CDR3aa: CASSHRVAGGQETQYF

v_gene: TRBV5-1
d_gene: -
abundance: -
j_gene: TRBJ2-3
CDR3nt: TGCGCCAGCAAGGGGGGGCTCGCAGATACGCAGTATTTT
CDR3aa: CASKGGLADTQYF

v_gene: TRBV6-5
d_gene: -
abundance: -
j_gene: TRBJ2-2
CDR3nt: TGTGCCAGCAGTTACAGTCAGGCCGGGGAGCTGTTTTTT
CDR3aa: CASSYSQAGELFF